This is a list of T cell receptor beta chains from one sample in a study of blood T cell repertoires in COVID-19. Libraries were prepared by immunoSEQ multiplex PCR; TCRdb keeps only in-frame clonotypes and omits some of them. The data show just under 350,000 clones, over 70% seen once. Source material: peripheral blood. These receptors came from a man in his thirties or forties with active or convalescent COVID-19. The CDR3 runs from the conserved cysteine through the conserved F or W. Fields, in order: V gene, D gene, CDR3 protein. The D gene is left open where the match is weak.

TRBV18	TRBD1	CASSPPNRGETGELFF
TRBV14	.	CASSQGVGRGWGYTF
TRBV6-2/TRBV6-3	.	CASSPAWFTGNTIYF
TRBV9	.	CASSVAGYTGELFF
TRBV4-1	TRBD2	CASSRLLAGARGGELFF
TRBV27	TRBD2	CASSRLAGKSGNEQFF
TRBV6-2/TRBV6-3	TRBD1	CASSYDRVEAFF
TRBV7-2	TRBD2	CASSFTPSGSAYEQYF
TRBV24-1	.	CATSGWRSDEQFF
TRBV15	TRBD1	CATSSGQGAFNAEAFF
TRBV11-2	.	CASSFPRGSTIYF
TRBV7-2	.	CASSLDIMNTEAFF
TRBV28	.	CASSWKNGDQGGTEAFF
TRBV11-3	TRBD2	CASSFYSGGAFRDTDTQYF
TRBV7-2	TRBD2	CASSSLAGGETQYF
TRBV9	TRBD2	CASSSTAGLPSEQYF
TRBV7-8	.	CASSLLRDNTDTQYF
TRBV29-1	.	CSGKGGGNTEAFF
TRBV2	TRBD2	CASTPLSGRGEQYF
TRBV3-1/TRBV3-2	.	CASSQDRGGSLLFSYEQYF
TRBV4-2	.	CASSQGGRGEGYTF
TRBV6-5	.	CASSYSRNSNQPQHF
TRBV7-9	.	CASSRGLETQYF
TRBV5-1	.	CASSLAGVSADTQYF
TRBV4-1	TRBD1	CASSQPQGAGETQYF
TRBV2	TRBD1	CASSERRDRATGELFF